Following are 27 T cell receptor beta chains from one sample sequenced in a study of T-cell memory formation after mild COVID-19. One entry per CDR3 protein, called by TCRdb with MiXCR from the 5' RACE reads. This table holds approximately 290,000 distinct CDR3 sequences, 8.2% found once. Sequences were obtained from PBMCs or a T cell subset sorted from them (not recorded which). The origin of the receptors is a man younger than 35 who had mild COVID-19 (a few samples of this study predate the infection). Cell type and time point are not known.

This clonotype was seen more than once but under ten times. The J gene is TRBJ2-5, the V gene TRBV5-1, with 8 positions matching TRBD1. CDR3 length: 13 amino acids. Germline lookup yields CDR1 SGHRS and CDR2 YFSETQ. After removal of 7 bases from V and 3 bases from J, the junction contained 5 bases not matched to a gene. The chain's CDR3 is CASGLQGEETQYF. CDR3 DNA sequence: TGCGCCAGCGGACTACAGGGGGAAGAGACCCAGTACTTC. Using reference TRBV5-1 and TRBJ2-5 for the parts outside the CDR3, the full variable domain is KAGVTQTPRYLIKTRGQQVTLSCSPISGHRSVSWYQQTPGQGLQFLFEYFSETQRNKGNFPGRFSGRQFSNSRSEMNVSTLELGDSALYLCASGLQGEETQYFGPGTRLLVL.

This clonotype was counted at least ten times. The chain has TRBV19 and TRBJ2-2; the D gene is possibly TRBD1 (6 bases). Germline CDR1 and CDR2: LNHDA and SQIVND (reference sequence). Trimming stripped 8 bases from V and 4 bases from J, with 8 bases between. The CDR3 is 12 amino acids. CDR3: CASWTATGELFF. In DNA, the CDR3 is TGTGCCAGTTGGACAGCCACCGGGGAGCTGTTTTTT.

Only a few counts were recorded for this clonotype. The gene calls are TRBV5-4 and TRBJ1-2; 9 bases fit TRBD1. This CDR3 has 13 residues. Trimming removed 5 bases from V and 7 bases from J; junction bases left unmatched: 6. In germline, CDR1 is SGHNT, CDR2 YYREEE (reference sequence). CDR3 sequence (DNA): TGTGCCAGCAGGGAACAGGGGGCAGGTGGCTACACCTTC. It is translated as CASREQGAGGYTF. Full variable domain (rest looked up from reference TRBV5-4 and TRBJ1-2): ETGVTQSPTHLIKTRGQQVTLRCSSQSGHNTVSWYQQALGQGPQFIFQYYREEENGRGNFPPRFSGLQFPNYSSELNVNALELDDSALYLCASREQGAGGYTFGSGTRLTVV.

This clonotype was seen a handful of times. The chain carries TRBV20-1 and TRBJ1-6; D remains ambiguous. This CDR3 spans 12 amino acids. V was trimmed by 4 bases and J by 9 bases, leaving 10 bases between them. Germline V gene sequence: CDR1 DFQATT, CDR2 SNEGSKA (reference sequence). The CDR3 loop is CSATEGGSPLHF. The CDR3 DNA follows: TGCAGTGCTACGGAGGGTGGTTCACCCCTCCACTTT.

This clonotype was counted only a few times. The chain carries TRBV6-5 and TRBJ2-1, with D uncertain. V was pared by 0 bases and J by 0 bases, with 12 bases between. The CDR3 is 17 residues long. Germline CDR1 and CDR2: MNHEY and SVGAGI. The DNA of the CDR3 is TGTGCCAGCAGTTACTCTGGAAGGTCCCACTCCTACAATGAGCAGTTCTTC. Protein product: CASSYSGRSHSYNEQFF.

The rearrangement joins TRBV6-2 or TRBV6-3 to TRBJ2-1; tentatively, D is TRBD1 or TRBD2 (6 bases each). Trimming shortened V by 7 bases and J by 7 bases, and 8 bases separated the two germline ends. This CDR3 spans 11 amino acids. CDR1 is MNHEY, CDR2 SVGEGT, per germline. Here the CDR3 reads CASKGGNEQFF. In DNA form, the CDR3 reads TGTGCCAGCAAAGGGGGGAATGAGCAGTTCTTC.

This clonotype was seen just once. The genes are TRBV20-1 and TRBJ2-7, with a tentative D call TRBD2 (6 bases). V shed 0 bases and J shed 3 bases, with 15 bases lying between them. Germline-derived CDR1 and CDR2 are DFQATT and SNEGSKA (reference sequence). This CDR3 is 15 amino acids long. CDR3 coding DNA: TGCAGTGCTAGAGATGGAGGGCGGAGCGGCTACGAGCAGTACTTC. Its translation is CSARDGGRSGYEQYF.

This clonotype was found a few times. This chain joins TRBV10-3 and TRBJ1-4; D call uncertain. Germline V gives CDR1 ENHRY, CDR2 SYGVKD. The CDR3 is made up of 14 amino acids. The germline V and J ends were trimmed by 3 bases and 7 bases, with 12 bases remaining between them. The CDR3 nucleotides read TGTGCCATCAGTGACGGAAGGGCAGGTGAAAAACTGTTTTTT. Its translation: CAISDGRAGEKLFF.

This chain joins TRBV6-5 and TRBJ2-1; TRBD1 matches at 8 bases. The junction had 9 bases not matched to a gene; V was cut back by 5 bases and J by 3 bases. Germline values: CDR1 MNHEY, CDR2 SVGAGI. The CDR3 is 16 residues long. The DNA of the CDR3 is TGTGCCAGCAGTGGGCAGGGGGCCCCGAACTACAATGAGCAGTTCTTC. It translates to CASSGQGAPNYNEQFF.

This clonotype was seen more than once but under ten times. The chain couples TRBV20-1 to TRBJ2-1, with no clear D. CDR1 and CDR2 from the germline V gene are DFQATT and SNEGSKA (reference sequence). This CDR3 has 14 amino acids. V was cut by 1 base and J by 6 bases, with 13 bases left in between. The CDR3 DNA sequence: TGCAGTGCTAGAGGACGGATGCAGGTCAATGAGCAGTTCTTC. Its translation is CSARGRMQVNEQFF.

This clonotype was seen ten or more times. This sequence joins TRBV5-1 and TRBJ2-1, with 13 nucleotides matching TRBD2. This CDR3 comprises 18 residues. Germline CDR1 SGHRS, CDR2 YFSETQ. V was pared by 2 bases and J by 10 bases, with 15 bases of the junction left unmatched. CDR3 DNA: TGCGCCAGCAGCTTCGGACTAGCGGGGGAGTTCCCTACAAGGGAGCAGTTCTTC. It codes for CASSFGLAGEFPTREQFF. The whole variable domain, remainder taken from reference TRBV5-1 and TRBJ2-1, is KAGVTQTPRYLIKTRGQQVTLSCSPISGHRSVSWYQQTPGQGLQFLFEYFSETQRNKGNFPGRFSGRQFSNSRSEMNVSTLELGDSALYLCASSFGLAGEFPTREQFFGPGTRLTVL.

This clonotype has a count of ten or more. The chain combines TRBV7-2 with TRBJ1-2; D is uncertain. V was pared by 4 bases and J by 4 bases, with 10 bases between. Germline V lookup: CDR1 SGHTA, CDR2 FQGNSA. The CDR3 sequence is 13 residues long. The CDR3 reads CASSSTFGYGYTF. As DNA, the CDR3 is TGTGCCAGCAGCTCGACGTTTGGCTATGGCTACACCTTC.

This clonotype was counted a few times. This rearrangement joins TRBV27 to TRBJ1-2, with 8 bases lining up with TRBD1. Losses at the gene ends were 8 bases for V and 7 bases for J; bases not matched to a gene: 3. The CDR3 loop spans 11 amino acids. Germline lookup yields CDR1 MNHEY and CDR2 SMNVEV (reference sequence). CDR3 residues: CASGQGSGYTF. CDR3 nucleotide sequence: TGTGCCAGCGGACAGGGCAGTGGCTACACCTTC.

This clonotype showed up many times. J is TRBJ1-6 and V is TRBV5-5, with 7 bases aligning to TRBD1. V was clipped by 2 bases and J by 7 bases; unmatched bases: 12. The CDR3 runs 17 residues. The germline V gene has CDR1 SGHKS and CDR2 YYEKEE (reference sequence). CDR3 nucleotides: TGTGCCAGCAGCTTCGGATTCGACAGGGTGATGAATTCACCCCTCCACTTT. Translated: CASSFGFDRVMNSPLHF.

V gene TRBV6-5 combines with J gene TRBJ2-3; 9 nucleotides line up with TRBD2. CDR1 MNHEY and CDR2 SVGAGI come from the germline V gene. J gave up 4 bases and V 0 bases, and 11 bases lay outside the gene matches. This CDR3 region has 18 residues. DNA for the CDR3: TGTGCCAGCAGTTACTCGGGCGGGGGGGGCTCAATCTCAGATACGCAGTATTTT. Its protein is CASSYSGGGGSISDTQYF.

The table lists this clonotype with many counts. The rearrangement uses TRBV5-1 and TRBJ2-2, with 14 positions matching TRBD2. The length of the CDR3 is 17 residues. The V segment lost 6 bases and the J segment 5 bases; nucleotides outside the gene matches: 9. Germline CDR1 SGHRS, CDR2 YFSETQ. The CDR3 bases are TGCGCCAGCACCATAGGACTAGCGGGGGGCCAGACCGGGGAGCTGTTTTTT. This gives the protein CASTIGLAGGQTGELFF.

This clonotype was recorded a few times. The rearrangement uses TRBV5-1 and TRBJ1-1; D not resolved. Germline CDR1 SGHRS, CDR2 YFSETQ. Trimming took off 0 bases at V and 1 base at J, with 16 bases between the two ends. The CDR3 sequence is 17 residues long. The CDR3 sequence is CASSLGHSLPGNTEAFF. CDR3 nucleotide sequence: TGCGCCAGCAGCTTGGGCCACTCCCTACCGGGGAACACTGAAGCTTTCTTT. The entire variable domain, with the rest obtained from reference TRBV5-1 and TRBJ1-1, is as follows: KAGVTQTPRYLIKTRGQQVTLSCSPISGHRSVSWYQQTPGQGLQFLFEYFSETQRNKGNFPGRFSGRQFSNSRSEMNVSTLELGDSALYLCASSLGHSLPGNTEAFFGQGTRLTVV.

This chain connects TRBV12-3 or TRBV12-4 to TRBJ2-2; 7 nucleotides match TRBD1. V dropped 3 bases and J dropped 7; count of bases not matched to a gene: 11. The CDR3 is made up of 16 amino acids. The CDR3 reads CASSLADRAGVGELFF. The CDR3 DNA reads TGTGCCAGCAGTTTGGCAGACAGGGCTGGGGTCGGGGAGCTGTTTTTT.

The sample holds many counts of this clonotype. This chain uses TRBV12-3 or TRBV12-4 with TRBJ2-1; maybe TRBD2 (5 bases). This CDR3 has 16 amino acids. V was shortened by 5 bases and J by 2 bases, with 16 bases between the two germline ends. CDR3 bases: TGTGCCAGCAGTGCGAATCTACTAGGGCCCTACAATGAGCAGTTCTTC. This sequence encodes CASSANLLGPYNEQFF.

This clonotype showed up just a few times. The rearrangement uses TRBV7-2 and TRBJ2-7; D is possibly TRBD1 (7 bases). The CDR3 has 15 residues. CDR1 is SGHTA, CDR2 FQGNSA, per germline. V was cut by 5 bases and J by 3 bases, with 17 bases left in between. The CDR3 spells CASSPYGGQYYEQYF. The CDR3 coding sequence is TGTGCCAGCAGCCCATACGGGGGACAGTACTACGAGCAGTACTTC.

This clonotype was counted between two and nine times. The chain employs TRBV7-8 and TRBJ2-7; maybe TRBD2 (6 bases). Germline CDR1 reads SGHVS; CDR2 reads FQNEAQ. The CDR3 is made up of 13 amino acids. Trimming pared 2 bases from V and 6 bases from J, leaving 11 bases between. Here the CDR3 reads CASSLNRRGEQYV. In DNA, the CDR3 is TGTGCCAGCAGCTTAAATAGGCGGGGCGAGCAGTACGTC.

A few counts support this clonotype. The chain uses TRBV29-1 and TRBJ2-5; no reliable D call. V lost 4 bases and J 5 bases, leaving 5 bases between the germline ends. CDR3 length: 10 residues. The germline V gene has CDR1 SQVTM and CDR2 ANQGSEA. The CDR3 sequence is CSVGPETQYF. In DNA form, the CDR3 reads TGCAGCGTTGGTCCGGAGACCCAGTACTTC.

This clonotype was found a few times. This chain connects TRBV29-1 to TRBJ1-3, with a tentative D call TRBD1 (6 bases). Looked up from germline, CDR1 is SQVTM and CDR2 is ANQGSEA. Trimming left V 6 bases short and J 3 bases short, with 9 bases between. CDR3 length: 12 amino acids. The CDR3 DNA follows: TGCAGCGTGGAACAGGGTGGAAACACCATATATTTT. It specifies CSVEQGGNTIYF. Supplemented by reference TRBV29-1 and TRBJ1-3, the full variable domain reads SAVISQKPSRDICQRGTSLTIQCQVDSQVTMMFWYRQQPGQSLTLIATANQGSEATYESGFVIDKFPISRPNLTFSTLTVSNMSPEDSSIYLCSVEQGGNTIYFGEGSWLTVV.

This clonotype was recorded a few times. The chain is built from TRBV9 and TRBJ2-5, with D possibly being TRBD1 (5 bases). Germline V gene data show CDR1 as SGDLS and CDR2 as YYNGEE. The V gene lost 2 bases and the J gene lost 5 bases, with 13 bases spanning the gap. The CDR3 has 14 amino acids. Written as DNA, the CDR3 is TGTGCCAGCAGCGTTAATCCAGGGTTGGAGACCCAGTACTTC. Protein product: CASSVNPGLETQYF.

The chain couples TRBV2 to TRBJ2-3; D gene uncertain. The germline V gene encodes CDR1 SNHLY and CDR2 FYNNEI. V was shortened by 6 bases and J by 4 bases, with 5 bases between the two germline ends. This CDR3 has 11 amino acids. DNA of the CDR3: TGTGCCAGCAGGTCATCAGATACGCAGTATTTT. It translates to CASRSSDTQYF. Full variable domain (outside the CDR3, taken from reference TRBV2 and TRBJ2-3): EPEVTQTPSHQVTQMGQEVILRCVPISNHLYFYWYRQILGQKVEFLVSFYNNEISEKSEIFDDQFSVERPDGSNFTLKIRSTKLEDSAMYFCASRSSDTQYFGPGTRLTVL.

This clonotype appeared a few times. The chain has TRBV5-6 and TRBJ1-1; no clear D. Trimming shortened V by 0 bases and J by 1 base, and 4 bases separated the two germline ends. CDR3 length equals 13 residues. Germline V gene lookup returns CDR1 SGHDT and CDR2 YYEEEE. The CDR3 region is CASSLARNTEAFF. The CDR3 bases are TGTGCCAGCAGCTTGGCCCGGAACACTGAAGCTTTCTTT. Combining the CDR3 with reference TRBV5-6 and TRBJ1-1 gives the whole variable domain DAGVTQSPTHLIKTRGQQVTLRCSPKSGHDTVSWYQQALGQGPQFIFQYYEEEERQRGNFPDRFSGHQFPNYSSELNVNALLLGDSALYLCASSLARNTEAFFGQGTRLTVV.

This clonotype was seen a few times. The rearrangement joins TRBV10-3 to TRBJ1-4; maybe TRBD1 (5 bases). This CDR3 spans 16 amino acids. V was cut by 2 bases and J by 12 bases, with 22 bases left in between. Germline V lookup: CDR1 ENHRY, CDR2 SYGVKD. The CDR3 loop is CAISENGGSGPWELFF. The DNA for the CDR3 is TGTGCCATCAGTGAGAACGGCGGATCGGGACCGTGGGAACTGTTTTTT.